This entry lists 22 T cell receptor beta chains sequenced from one sample in a study of post-analysis software for immune sequencing data. These TCRs are of unknown antigen specificity. General study points: Five or six TRBV segments, TRBV5-6, TRBV5-1 and TRBV20-1 among them, were found more frequent in patients than controls.

Unique molecular identifiers featured in each of the TCR beta cDNA libraries. TCRdb reanalysed the PCR reads using MiXCR and keeps one entry per CDR3 protein. The sample consists of approximately 660,000 distinct CDR3 sequences, 55% to 60% of them appearing once. Specimen: blood. The receptors stem from a girl aged 2 to 9 with multiple sclerosis.

The CDR3 protein is CASSLVGPQHF. In DNA, the CDR3 is TGTGCCAGCAGTTTAGTGGGTCCCCAGCATTTT. This chain joins TRBV12-3 or TRBV12-4 and TRBJ1-5; D unresolved. The CDR3 runs to 11 residues. The V and J ends lost 1 base and 10 bases respectively, with 5 bases between them.

The rearrangement links TRBV9 to TRBJ2-1, with D possibly being TRBD1 (5 bases). CDR1 and CDR2 from the germline V gene are SGDLS and YYNGEE. The V end lost 2 bases, the J end lost 6 bases, and 15 bases lay between the germline ends. The CDR3 extends over 15 amino acids. CDR3 coding DNA: TGTGCCAGCAGCGTTACAACAGGAATTGCCAATGAGCAGTTCTTC. Translating it yields CASSVTTGIANEQFF.

The V and J genes are TRBV7-2 and TRBJ2-5; 8 nucleotides agree with TRBD1. The J segment lost 1 base and the V segment lost 5 bases, leaving 6 bases of the junction unmatched. Looked up from germline, CDR1 is SGHTA and CDR2 is FQGNSA. CDR3 length: 15 amino acids. The CDR3 region has the DNA TGTGCCAGCAGCCTCTACCAGGGGGCCCAAGAGACCCAGTACTTC. Encoded protein: CASSLYQGAQETQYF.

This clonotype was seen more than once but under ten times. The genes are TRBV24-1 and TRBJ2-1; D assignment may be TRBD1 or TRBD2 (5 bases each). Per germline, CDR1 KGHDR and CDR2 SFDVKD. V was shortened by 4 bases and J by 2 bases, with 14 bases between the two germline ends. The CDR3 has 16 residues. CDR3 residues: CATSDPGTYTYNEQFF. CDR3 nucleotide sequence: TGTGCCACCAGTGACCCCGGGACCTATACCTACAATGAGCAGTTCTTC.

Only a few counts were recorded for this clonotype. The chain uses TRBV10-3 and TRBJ2-7; 11 nucleotides agree with TRBD2. The end of the DNA fits TRBJ2-5 better, so the J call may be wrong. Germline V gene sequence: CDR1 ENHRY, CDR2 SYGVKD. The CDR3 covers 15 residues. The CDR3 spells CAISSTGTSGETQYF. DNA for the CDR3: TGTGCCATCAGCAGCACCGGGACTAGCGGAGAGACCCAGTACTTC.

J is TRBJ2-3 and V is TRBV28; tentatively, D is TRBD2 (7 bases). Per germline, CDR1 MDHEN and CDR2 SYDVKM. The CDR3 loop spans 16 amino acids. V lost 2 bases and J 2 bases, leaving 14 bases between the germline ends. CDR3 amino acids: CASSLKKGGVTDTQYF. The CDR3 bases are TGTGCCAGCAGTTTAAAAAAGGGGGGGGTCACAGATACGCAGTATTTT.

This clonotype was counted a single time. The chain couples TRBV20-1 to TRBJ2-1; D is uncertain. The CDR3 is 15 residues long. Trimming cost V 0 bases and J 4 bases, with 13 bases left between them. Germline CDR1 reads DFQATT; CDR2 reads SNEGSKA (reference sequence). CDR3 bases: TGCAGTGCTAGAGATTCGATCGAGCCTTACAATGAGCAGTTCTTC. As protein: CSARDSIEPYNEQFF.

V usage is TRBV13 and J usage is TRBJ1-5; possibly TRBD1 for D (6 bases). The germline V gene encodes CDR1 PRHDT and CDR2 FYEKMQ (reference sequence). Trimming shortened V by 5 bases and J by 4 bases, and 18 bases separated the two germline ends. This CDR3 has 16 residues. CDR3 sequence (DNA): TGTGCCAGCAGCGTTGGGGGCCAGGGGCGGAATCAGCCCCAGCATTTT. Translating gives CASSVGGQGRNQPQHF.

This CDR3 is CASSLHRIDNQPQHF. As DNA, the CDR3 is TGTGCCAGCAGTTTACACAGGATTGACAATCAGCCCCAGCATTTT. This chain joins TRBV12-3 or TRBV12-4 and TRBJ1-5; a possible D gene is TRBD1 (5 bases). The V and J ends lost 2 bases and 3 bases respectively, with 11 bases between them. The CDR3 contains 15 residues.

This clonotype has more than one count but fewer than ten. This sequence joins TRBV3-1 and TRBJ2-1; D call uncertain. CDR1 LGHDT and CDR2 YNNKEL come from the germline V gene (reference sequence). This CDR3 spans 14 amino acids. V was pared by 4 bases and J by 6 bases, with 13 bases between. The CDR3 sequence is CASSPTQLGNEQFF. CDR3 sequence (DNA): TGTGCCAGCAGCCCAACTCAGCTCGGCAATGAGCAGTTCTTC.

The chain employs TRBV5-1 and TRBJ2-1; the D gene is possibly TRBD1 (7 bases). V gave up 4 bases and J gave up 3 bases, with 14 bases separating them. Per germline, CDR1 SGHRS and CDR2 YFSETQ. The CDR3 has 15 residues. CDR3 residues: CASSPEGAGYNEQFF. Written as DNA, the CDR3 is TGCGCCAGCAGCCCGGAGGGGGCGGGCTACAATGAGCAGTTCTTC.

Only a few counts were recorded for this clonotype. The J gene is TRBJ2-1, the V gene TRBV28; D uncertain. The V end was cut by 3 bases, the J end by 2 bases, with 8 bases between. Germline V CDR1 and CDR2: MDHEN, SYDVKM. The CDR3 loop spans 14 amino acids. Written as DNA, the CDR3 is TGTGCCAGCAGTTTGGTAGAGGCCTACAATGAGCAGTTCTTC. Translating it yields CASSLVEAYNEQFF.

The chain is built from TRBV20-1 and TRBJ1-2; D is unclear. The CDR3 has 12 amino acids. CDR1 is DFQATT and CDR2 is SNEGSKA in the germline V gene (reference sequence). V gave up 5 bases and J gave up 8 bases, with 15 bases separating them. The CDR3 DNA follows: TGCAGTGCTTCAAGTGGTATGGGAGGCTACACCTTC. This codes for CSASSGMGGYTF.

This clonotype showed up many times. An end of the junction does not agree with germline; a read error may underlie this. The CDR3 is CASSLSGNEQFF. CDR3 nucleotides: TGTGCCAGCAGCTTGTCCGGCAATGAGCAGTTCTTC. V usage is TRBV5-1 and J usage is TRBJ2-1; D not resolved. The germline CDR1 and CDR2 sequences are SGHRS and YFSETQ. This CDR3 is built from 12 residues.

V gene TRBV7-8 combines with J gene TRBJ2-1; D unresolved. Germline V gene data show CDR1 as SGHVS and CDR2 as FQNEAQ. Trimming took off 0 bases at V and 5 bases at J, with 11 bases between the two ends. The CDR3 has 15 residues. CDR3 in amino acids: CASSLASPVNNEQFF. CDR3 DNA: TGTGCCAGCAGCTTAGCGTCCCCCGTGAACAATGAGCAGTTCTTC.

A few counts support this clonotype. The chain is built from TRBV5-5 and TRBJ1-1, with 8 bases identical to TRBD1. Germline V gives CDR1 SGHKS, CDR2 YYEKEE (reference sequence). V lost 5 bases to trimming and J lost 4 bases; unmatched junction nucleotides: 7. The CDR3 is 14 amino acids. The CDR3 reads CASRPTGVVTEAFF. CDR3 in DNA: TGTGCCAGCAGACCGACAGGGGTTGTCACTGAAGCTTTCTTT. Using reference TRBV5-5 and TRBJ1-1 for the parts outside the CDR3, the full variable domain is DAGVTQSPTHLIKTRGQQVTLRCSPISGHKSVSWYQQVLGQGPQFIFQYYEKEERGRGNFPDRFSARQFPNYSSELNVNALLLGDSALYLCASRPTGVVTEAFFGQGTRLTVV.

The genes are TRBV28 and TRBJ2-7; 8 bases align to TRBD1. In germline, CDR1 is MDHEN, CDR2 SYDVKM. Trimming took 9 bases from V and 2 from J; bases not matched to a gene: 9. The CDR3 runs 14 residues. The CDR3 region has the DNA TGTGCCAGTCGAGGGCAGGGGGCACCCTACGAGCAGTACTTC. This codes for CASRGQGAPYEQYF.

V gene TRBV11-2 combines with J gene TRBJ1-1; D call uncertain. The CDR3 has 13 residues. V was shortened by 0 bases and J by 6 bases, with 8 bases between the two germline ends. Germline CDR1 SGHAT, CDR2 FQNNGV. CDR3 in DNA: TGTGCCAGCAGCTTAGATGGGTGGTCTGAAGCTTTCTTT. It codes for CASSLDGWSEAFF.

This chain joins TRBV27 and TRBJ2-1; 10 bases fit TRBD1. Germline V gene data show CDR1 as MNHEY and CDR2 as SMNVEV (reference sequence). Germline trimming cut 5 bases from V and 9 bases from J; bases unmatched to any gene: 10. The CDR3 has 15 amino acids. The CDR3 coding sequence is TGTGCCAGCAGTGTAGGGACAGGGGCTGGAGGTGAGCAGTTCTTC. Residues: CASSVGTGAGGEQFF.

J is TRBJ2-1 and V is TRBV20-1; D assignment may be TRBD1 or TRBD2 (5 bases each). Germline V lookup: CDR1 DFQATT, CDR2 SNEGSKA (reference sequence). The CDR3 totals 13 residues. DNA of the CDR3: TGCAGCCCGAGGGGCCGTTTCTACAATGAGCAGTTCTTC. Translation: CSPRGRFYNEQFF.

The chain combines TRBV18 with TRBJ2-5, with D perhaps TRBD1 (5 bases). Germline CDR1 and CDR2: KGHSH and LQKENI. V was shortened by 2 bases and J by 2 bases, with 9 bases between the two germline ends. This CDR3 region has 14 residues. CDR3 DNA sequence: TGTGCCAGCTCACCAATCGACAGACAAGAGACCCAGTACTTC. Translation gives CASSPIDRQETQYF.

This clonotype was counted only a few times. V gene TRBV12-3 or TRBV12-4 combines with J gene TRBJ2-7, with 13 bases fitting TRBD2. Trimming at V came to 2 bases and at J to 6 bases, leaving 31 bases not matched to a gene. The CDR3 contains 24 residues. This CDR3 reads CASSLSFRTDPWGTSGKEGLEQYF. The CDR3 DNA sequence: TGTGCCAGCAGTTTATCGTTCCGAACCGACCCATGGGGGACTAGCGGGAAGGAGGGGCTCGAGCAGTACTTC.